This TCR beta chain was identified during a study of shared clonotypes between healthy human individuals. Input per replicate PCR of unsorted PBMC was 300 ng DNA, corresponding to 25,000 to 30,000 T cell genomes. PBMC DNA, left unsorted, was sequenced on ten immunoSEQ deep assay plates. Generated by immunoSEQ multiplex PCR, the TCRdb table keeps only in-frame clones and is missing some. The top ten hold roughly 12% of the sample, which has about 450,000 clones, 79% seen once. J gave up 2 bases and V 6 bases, and 3 bases lay outside the gene matches. This CDR3 is 15 amino acids long. In germline, CDR1 is WSHSY, CDR2 SAAADI.

The rearrangement joins TRBV10-2 to TRBJ1-5; 11 nucleotides match TRBD1. This sequence was found in a woman aged 40 to 50 in good health. Some clones in this sample may be carry-over from other donors' samples. Sequences were obtained from PBMCs. CDR3 nucleotide sequence: TGCGCCAGCAGCGGGACAGGGGGGCGCAATCAGCCCCAGCATTTT. Translation gives CASSGTGGRNQPQHF.